The 16 T cell receptor beta chains given below trace back to one sample, sequenced in a study of breast tumors, draining lymph nodes, adjacent tissues. A single record per CDR3 protein comes from TCRdb applying MiXCR to the multiplex PCR reads. The repertoire holds about 150,000 distinct CDR3 sequences, with 30% to 35% as singletons. Samples came from axillary lymph nodes draining the breast cancer. The sequenced sample was axillary lymph node tissue. The receptors come from a female donor with breast cancer. Some clones in this sample may be carry-over from other donors' samples.

This clonotype was recorded many times. This chain joins TRBV9 and TRBJ2-2; the D is unclear. This CDR3 has 18 residues. The germline gives CDR1 SGDLS, CDR2 YYNGEE. V was cut by 4 bases and J by 0 bases, with 19 bases left in between. Written as DNA, the CDR3 is TGTGCCAGCAGCCCCCCGGAAGCCCCGACATCGAACACCGGGGAGCTGTTTTTT. It is translated as CASSPPEAPTSNTGELFF.

This clonotype was recorded at least ten times. The chain combines TRBV2 with TRBJ2-2; maybe TRBD1 (6 bases). The CDR3 is 15 residues long. V lost 7 bases and J lost 2, with 14 bases in between. Per germline, CDR1 SNHLY and CDR2 FYNNEI. The CDR3 here is CASNTGSLNTGELFF. The CDR3 bases are TGTGCCAGCAACACAGGGTCCCTAAACACCGGGGAGCTGTTTTTT.

This clonotype was seen more than once but under ten times. J is TRBJ1-1 and V is TRBV6-1, with unresolved D. CDR1 is MNHNS and CDR2 is SASEGT in the germline V gene. This CDR3 is built from 13 residues. With 7 bases removed from V and 1 base from J, the gap between germline ends came to 10 bases. The CDR3 region is CASNPQTNTEAFF. The CDR3 nucleotides read TGTGCCAGCAACCCCCAGACGAACACTGAAGCTTTCTTT.

The table lists this clonotype with many counts. V gene TRBV19 combines with J gene TRBJ1-6; unclear D gene. In germline, CDR1 is LNHDA, CDR2 SQIVND (reference sequence). There are 13 residues in the CDR3. V lost 5 bases and J lost 7, with 9 bases in between. The CDR3 loop is CASSWGFNSPLHF. The CDR3 nucleotides are TGTGCCAGTAGTTGGGGATTCAATTCACCCCTCCACTTT. The full variable domain, rest sourced from reference TRBV19 and TRBJ1-6, is DGGITQSPKYLFRKEGQNVTLSCEQNLNHDAMYWYRQDPGQGLRLIYYSQIVNDFQKGDIAEGYSVSREKKESFPLTVTSAQKNPTAFYLCASSWGFNSPLHFGNGTRLTVT.

The chain carries TRBV5-1 and TRBJ2-7; D perhaps matches TRBD2 (7 bases). CDR1 and CDR2 (germline): SGHRS, YFSETQ. V shed 2 bases and J shed 3 bases, with 15 bases lying between them. CDR3 length equals 15 residues. CDR3 sequence: CASSFKGDYGYEQYF. The CDR3 coding sequence is TGCGCCAGCAGCTTCAAGGGGGACTATGGCTACGAGCAGTACTTC. The full variable domain, with the rest looked up from reference TRBV5-1 and TRBJ2-7, is KAGVTQTPRYLIKTRGQQVTLSCSPISGHRSVSWYQQTPGQGLQFLFEYFSETQRNKGNFPGRFSGRQFSNSRSEMNVSTLELGDSALYLCASSFKGDYGYEQYFGPGTRLTVT.

As regards this clonotype: The limits of the CDR3 on the DNA are not certain, so only TCRdb's listed CDR3 is given. V is TRBV9 and J is TRBJ2-7; the table gives TRBD2 as D, unverified against the DNA. With termini counted, the CDR3 has 22 amino acids. Germline assignment: CDR1 SGDLS and CDR2 YYNGEE. CDR3 region: CASSKAGGSGSPLHFGKDEQYV.

This clonotype was detected only a few times. The V gene is TRBV27, the J gene TRBJ1-4; tentatively, D is TRBD1 (5 bases). Trimming shortened V by 6 bases and J by 10 bases, and 21 bases separated the two germline ends. Germline values: CDR1 MNHEY, CDR2 SMNVEV (reference sequence). CDR3 length equals 15 residues. This CDR3 reads CASRLTGHGSVKLFF. The CDR3, as DNA: TGTGCCAGCAGACTAACAGGTCATGGGAGTGTAAAACTGTTTTTT.

The sample holds many counts of this clonotype. The chain links TRBV30 to TRBJ2-1, with 8 bases identical to TRBD2. CDR1 is GTSNPN and CDR2 is SVGIG in the germline V gene (reference sequence). Germline trimming cut 5 bases from V and 12 bases from J; bases unmatched to any gene: 12. This CDR3 is built from 13 residues. DNA for the CDR3: TGTGCCTGGGAGGCGGGGGGCCAATCAAGGCAGTTCTTC. This sequence encodes CAWEAGGQSRQFF.

At least ten counts were recorded for this clonotype. CDR3 sequence (DNA): TGTGCCAGCAGTAAAACCGGGACAGGGGTTGATCAGCCCCAGCATTTT. Protein product: CASSKTGTGVDQPQHF. The rearrangement joins TRBV7-3 to TRBJ1-5, with 10 bases lining up with TRBD1. Germline trimming cut 6 bases from V and 5 bases from J; bases unmatched to any gene: 10. The CDR3 extends over 16 amino acids. The germline V gene encodes CDR1 SGHTA and CDR2 FQGTGA. Using reference TRBV7-3 and TRBJ1-5 for the parts outside the CDR3, the full variable domain is GAGVSQTPSNKVTEKGKYVELRCDPISGHTALYWYRQSLGQGPEFLIYFQGTGAADDSGLPNDRFFAVRPEGSVSTLKIQRTERGDSAVYLCASSKTGTGVDQPQHFGDGTRLSIL.

With respect to this clonotype: A much larger clone differs by one base, so this may be a read error. This chain links TRBV29-1 with TRBJ2-4, with a possible D match to TRBD2 (6 bases). CDR1 and CDR2 from the germline V gene are SQVTM and ANQGSEA. There are 15 residues in the CDR3. The CDR3 loop reads CSVEAWRGPKNILYF. The CDR3 DNA is TGCAGCGTTGAAGCTTGGAGGGGACCCAAAAACATTCTGTACTTC.

The genes are TRBV7-2 and TRBJ2-7, with TRBD1 matching 10 bases. This CDR3 region has 16 residues. Germline assignment: CDR1 SGHTA and CDR2 FQGNSA. J was trimmed by 0 bases and V by 4 bases; bases with no gene match: 6. The CDR3 nucleotides read TGTGCCAGCAGCTCTCGGACAGGGGGACACTCCTACGAGCAGTACTTC. Translated: CASSSRTGGHSYEQYF. The full variable domain, its missing parts supplied by reference TRBV7-2 and TRBJ2-7, is GAGVSQSPSNKVTEKGKDVELRCDPISGHTALYWYRQSLGQGLEFLIYFQGNSAPDKSGLPSDRFSAERTGGSVSTLTIQRTQQEDSAVYLCASSSRTGGHSYEQYFGPGTRLTVT.

This clonotype appeared many times. V gene TRBV30 combines with J gene TRBJ2-7; D gene ambiguous. The CDR3 totals 11 residues. The ends were cut back, 8 bases at V and 4 bases at J, with 12 bases in the middle. The V gene's germline CDR1 is GTSNPN and CDR2 SVGIG (reference sequence). The CDR3 coding sequence is TGTGCCGTGGAATGGTCGTACGAGCAGTACTTC. Amino acids: CAVEWSYEQYF.

A word on this clonotype: A read error may account for a junction end that differs from germline. The rearrangement uses TRBV7-2 and TRBJ2-7; 8 positions match TRBD1. Germline CDR1 reads SGHTA; CDR2 reads FQGNSA. The CDR3 runs 15 residues. Here the CDR3 reads CASSSRTGQAYKQYF. CDR3 DNA sequence: TGTGCCAGCAGCTCTCGGACAGGGCAGGCCTACAAGCAGTACTTC.

This clonotype was counted at least ten times. V gene TRBV27 combines with J gene TRBJ1-5; 9 bases are shared with TRBD1. Germline CDR1 MNHEY, CDR2 SMNVEV (reference sequence). CDR3 length: 12 amino acids. Trimming at V came to 8 bases and at J to 7 bases, leaving 3 bases not matched to a gene. CDR3 DNA sequence: TGTGCCAGCGGACAGGGGATCCAGCCCCAGCATTTT. Translated, it gives CASGQGIQPQHF.

Note on this clonotype: This may be a read error: a much more frequent sequence differs by one nucleotide. The CDR3 DNA follows: TGTGCCAGCAGCTCCGCACCGACAGCCGGGGGGCTGTTTTTT. Encoded protein: CASSSAPTAGGLFF. The chain has TRBV6-1 and TRBJ2-2; D is perhaps TRBD2 (6 bases). In germline, CDR1 is MNHNS, CDR2 SASEGT. This CDR3 region has 14 residues.

This clonotype has ten or more counts. V and J are TRBV4-1 and TRBJ2-1; TRBD2 matches 9 bases. Germline CDR1 reads MGHRA; CDR2 reads YSYEKL. With 0 bases clipped from V and 9 bases from J, the junction kept 6 bases outside the gene matches. The CDR3 contains 15 residues. The CDR3 DNA sequence: TGCGCCAGCAGCCAAGAGGGCGGGGGGGCGGGTGAGCAGTTCTTC. Translation: CASSQEGGGAGEQFF.